This TCR beta chain was recovered during a study of T-cell memory formation after mild COVID-19. Across the whole study: Clustering of TCRs was largely donor specific. General observations from the study: A balance of CD4 and CD8 characterized clones contracting day 15 to 85, whereas later expanders leaned CD4+.

The TCR alpha and TCR beta cDNA libraries, bearing sample barcodes and UMIs, were generated by 5'RACE using constant-segment primers. TCRdb passed the 5' RACE reads through MiXCR, listing each CDR3 protein once. The table shows about 180,000 distinct CDR3 sequences, with less than 20% occurring only once. Remarks on this clonotype: Its antigen is unknown.

Germline CDR1 reads SGHTA; CDR2 reads FQGNSA. The CDR3 length is 13 residues. Trimming took 5 bases from V and 4 from J; bases not matched to a gene: 3. This TCR came from a man aged 18-30 years who had mild COVID-19 (a few samples of this study predate the infection). Cell type and time point are not known. Sample: PBMCs or a T cell subset sorted from them (not recorded which). This chain links TRBV7-2 with TRBJ1-1; 8 bases are a match to TRBD1. Here the CDR3 DNA reads TGTGCCAGCAGCCCGGACAGGGCCACTGAAGCTTTCTTT. Protein product: CASSPDRATEAFF.